This record looks at one T cell receptor beta chain sequence and its context. Its antigen remains unidentified. A much larger clone lies a single base off, so this may be a read error. Because it lacks the conserved phenylalanine or tryptophan at the end, this CDR3 is likely a read error. The data stem from a study of human T cells and chemical hapten exposure. Study context: Per-sample TCR yield variation was attributed mainly to small pooled library volume differences.

Researchers extracted total RNA from unfractionated whole blood. Study-wide results and limits: DPC sensitization left the count of TCRs above 1 in 1000 unchanged.

The library tagged each cDNA molecule with unique molecular identifiers. TCRdb itself ran the 5' RACE reads through MiXCR, one entry per CDR3 protein. The sample has around 140,000 distinct CDR3 sequences; roughly 4.1% are singletons. This CDR3 is built from 13 residues. J lost 1 base, V lost 5 bases, and 1 base had no gene match. The origin of this receptor is a female donor in good health. The chain couples TRBV12-3 or TRBV12-4 to TRBJ1-2; TRBD1 matches at 7 bases. CDR3 nucleotides: TGTGCCAGCAGTCAGGGGGATAACTATGGCTACACCTTA. Its protein product is CASSQGDNYGYTL.